The clone carrying this T cell receptor (beta chain) has more than one count but fewer than ten. The CDR3 is 13 residues long. Germline CDR1 SGHRS, CDR2 YFSETQ. J gave up 8 bases and V 0 bases, and 4 bases lay outside the gene matches. This sample was taken from a study of blood T cell repertoires in COVID-19. Across the study: T cells, B-cell-depleted T cells, or PBMCs provided the cDNA or gDNA that served as material.

In the original workflow: Using reference gene primer amplification, nucleated cell counts were estimated. TCRdb's table, derived via immunoSEQ multiplex PCR, lists solely in-frame clones and lacks some. From that table come the V and J calls and clone size; the DNA was used to work out D and trimming. The sample yields about 140,000 clones, roughly 76% seen once. The sequencing sample was made of peripheral blood. The gene calls are TRBV5-1 and TRBJ1-2; 7 nucleotides align to TRBD1. The source is a woman aged 45-65 years with active or convalescent COVID-19. The CDR3 DNA is TGCGCCAGCAGCTTGGATGGGACAGTCGGCTACACCTTC. This sequence encodes CASSLDGTVGYTF.